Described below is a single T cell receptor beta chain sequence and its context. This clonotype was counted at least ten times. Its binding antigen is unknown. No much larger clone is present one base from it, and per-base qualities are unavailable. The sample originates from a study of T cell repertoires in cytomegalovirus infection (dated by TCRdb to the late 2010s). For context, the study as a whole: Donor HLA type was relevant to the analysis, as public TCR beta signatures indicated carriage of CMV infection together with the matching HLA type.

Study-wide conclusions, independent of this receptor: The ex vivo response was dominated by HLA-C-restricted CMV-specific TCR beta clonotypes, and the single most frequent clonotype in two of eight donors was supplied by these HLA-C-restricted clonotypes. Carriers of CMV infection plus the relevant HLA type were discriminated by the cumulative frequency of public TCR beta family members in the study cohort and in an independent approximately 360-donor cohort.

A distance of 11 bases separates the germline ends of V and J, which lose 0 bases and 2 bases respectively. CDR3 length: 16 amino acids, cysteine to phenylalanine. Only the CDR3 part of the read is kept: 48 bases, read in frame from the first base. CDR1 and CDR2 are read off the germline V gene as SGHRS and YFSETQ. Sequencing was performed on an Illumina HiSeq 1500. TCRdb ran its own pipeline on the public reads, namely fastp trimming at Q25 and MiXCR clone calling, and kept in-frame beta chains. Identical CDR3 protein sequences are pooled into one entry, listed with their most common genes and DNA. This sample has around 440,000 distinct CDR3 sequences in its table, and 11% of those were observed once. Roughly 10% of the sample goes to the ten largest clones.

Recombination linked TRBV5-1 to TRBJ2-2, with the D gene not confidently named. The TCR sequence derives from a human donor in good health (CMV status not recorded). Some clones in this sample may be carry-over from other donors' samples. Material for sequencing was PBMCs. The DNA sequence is TGCGCCAGCAGCTTGGCTTACGCTACCAACACCGGGGAGCTGTTTTTT. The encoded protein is CASSLAYATNTGELFF. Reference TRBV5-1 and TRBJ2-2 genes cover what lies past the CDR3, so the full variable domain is KAGVTQTPRYLIKTRGQQVTLSCSPISGHRSVSWYQQTPGQGLQFLFEYFSETQRNKGNFPGRFSGRQFSNSRSEMNVSTLELGDSALYLCASSLAYATNTGELFFGEGSRLTVL.